Described below is a single T cell receptor (beta chain) sequence and its context. The PCR employed 60 Vbeta primers together with 13 Jbeta primers. Assay: immunoSEQ multiplex PCR; the TCRdb copy retains only in-frame clones and omits some. The sample holds some 62,000 clones. This sample is part of a study of cytomegalovirus exposure and HLA in healthy donors. Sequenced sample: PBMCs. This TCR was recovered from a man aged 25-45 years in good health and CMV-seropositive.

In nucleotides, the CDR3 is TGTGCCAGCAGGGGTAGCGGGAGCCACGAGCAGTACTTC. Protein sequence: CASRGSGSHEQYF. The rearrangement links TRBV6-5 to TRBJ2-7, with 9 nucleotides matching TRBD2. The CDR3 is 13 amino acids. V was pared by 6 bases and J by 5 bases, with 5 bases of the junction left unmatched. Germline V gives CDR1 MNHEY, CDR2 SVGAGI.